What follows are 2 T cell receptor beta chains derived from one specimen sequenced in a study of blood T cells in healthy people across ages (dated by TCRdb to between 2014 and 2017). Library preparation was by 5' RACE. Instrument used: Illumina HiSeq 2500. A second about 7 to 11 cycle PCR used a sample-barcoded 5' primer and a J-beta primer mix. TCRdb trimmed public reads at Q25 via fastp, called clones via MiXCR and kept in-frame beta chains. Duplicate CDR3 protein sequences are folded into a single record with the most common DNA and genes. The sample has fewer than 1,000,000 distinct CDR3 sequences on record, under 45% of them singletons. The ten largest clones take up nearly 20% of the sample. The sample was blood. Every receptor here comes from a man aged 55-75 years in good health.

CDR3: CASQNPLAKNIQYF. DNA of the CDR3: TGTGCCAGCCAGAACCCGTTAGCCAAAAACATTCAGTACTTC. J is TRBJ2-4 and V is TRBV2; unclear D gene. V was clipped by 8 bases and J by 0 bases, with 11 bases between them. The CDR3 length is 14 residues. Germline-derived CDR1 and CDR2 are SNHLY and FYNNEI.

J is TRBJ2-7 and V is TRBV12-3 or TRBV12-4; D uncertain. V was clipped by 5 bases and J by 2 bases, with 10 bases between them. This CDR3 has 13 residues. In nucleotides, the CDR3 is TGTGCCAGCAGTGACGACGTAACCTACGAGCAGTACTTC. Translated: CASSDDVTYEQYF.